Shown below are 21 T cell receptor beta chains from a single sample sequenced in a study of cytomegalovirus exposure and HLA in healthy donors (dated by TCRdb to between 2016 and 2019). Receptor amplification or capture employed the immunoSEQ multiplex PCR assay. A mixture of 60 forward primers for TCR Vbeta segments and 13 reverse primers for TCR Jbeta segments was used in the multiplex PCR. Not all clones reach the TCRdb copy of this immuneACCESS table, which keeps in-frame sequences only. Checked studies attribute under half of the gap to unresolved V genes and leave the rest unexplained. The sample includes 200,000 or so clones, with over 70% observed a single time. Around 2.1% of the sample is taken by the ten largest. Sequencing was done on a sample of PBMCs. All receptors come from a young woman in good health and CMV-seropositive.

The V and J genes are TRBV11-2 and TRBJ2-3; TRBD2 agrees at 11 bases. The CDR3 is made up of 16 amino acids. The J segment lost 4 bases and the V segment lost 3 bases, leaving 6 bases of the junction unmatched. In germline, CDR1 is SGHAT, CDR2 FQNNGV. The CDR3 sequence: CASSFLAGGTADTQYF. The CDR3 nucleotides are TGTGCCAGCAGCTTCCTAGCGGGGGGAACCGCAGATACGCAGTATTTT.

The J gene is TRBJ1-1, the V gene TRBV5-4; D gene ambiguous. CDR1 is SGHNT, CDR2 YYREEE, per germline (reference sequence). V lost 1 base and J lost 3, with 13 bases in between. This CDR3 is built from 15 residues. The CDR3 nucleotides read TGTGCCAGCAGCTTGAGCGGGAAATGGCACACTGAAGCTTTCTTT. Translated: CASSLSGKWHTEAFF.

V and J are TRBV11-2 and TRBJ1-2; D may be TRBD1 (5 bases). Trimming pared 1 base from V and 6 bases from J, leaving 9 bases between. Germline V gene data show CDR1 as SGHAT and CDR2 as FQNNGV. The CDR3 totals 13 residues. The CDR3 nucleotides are TGTGCCAGCAGCTTAGCCGGGGGTAATGGCTACACCTTC. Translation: CASSLAGGNGYTF. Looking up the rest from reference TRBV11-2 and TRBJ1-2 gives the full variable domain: EAGVAQSPRYKIIEKRQSVAFWCNPISGHATLYWYQQILGQGPKLLIQFQNNGVVDDSQLPKDRFSAERLKGVDSTLKIQPAKLEDSAVYLCASSLAGGNGYTFGSGTRLTVV.

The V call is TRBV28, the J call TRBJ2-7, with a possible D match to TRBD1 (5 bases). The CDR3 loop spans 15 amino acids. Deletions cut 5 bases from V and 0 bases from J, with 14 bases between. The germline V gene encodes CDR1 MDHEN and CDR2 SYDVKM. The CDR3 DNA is TGTGCCAGCAGTCCCTGGGGCAGTCGCTCCTACGAGCAGTACTTC. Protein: CASSPWGSRSYEQYF.

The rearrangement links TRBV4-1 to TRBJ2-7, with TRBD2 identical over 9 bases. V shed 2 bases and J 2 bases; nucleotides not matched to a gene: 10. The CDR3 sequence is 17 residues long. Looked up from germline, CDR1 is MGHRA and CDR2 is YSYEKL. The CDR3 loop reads CASSQMSAGGRPYEQYF. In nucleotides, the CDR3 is TGCGCCAGCAGCCAAATGTCGGCGGGGGGGCGGCCCTACGAGCAGTACTTC.

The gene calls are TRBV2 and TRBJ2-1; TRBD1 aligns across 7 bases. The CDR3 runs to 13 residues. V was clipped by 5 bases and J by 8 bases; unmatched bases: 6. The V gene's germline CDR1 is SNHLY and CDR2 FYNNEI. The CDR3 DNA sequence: TGTGCCAGCAGTCCCCGGGACAGTTATGAGCAGTTCTTC. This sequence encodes CASSPRDSYEQFF.

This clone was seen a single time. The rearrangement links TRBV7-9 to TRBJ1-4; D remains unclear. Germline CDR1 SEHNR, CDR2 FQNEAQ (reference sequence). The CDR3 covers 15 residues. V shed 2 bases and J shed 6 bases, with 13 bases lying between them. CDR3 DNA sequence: TGTGCCAGCAGCTTATGGACTACGATCCATGAAAAACTGTTTTTT. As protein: CASSLWTTIHEKLFF.

CDR3 nucleotides: TGTGCCAGCAGCGACCTATTGGGACAAACCACAGATACGCAGTATTTT. It is translated as CASSDLLGQTTDTQYF. The chain joins TRBV9 to TRBJ2-3, with a weak D call TRBD1 (6 bases). The CDR3 length is 16 residues. V was shortened by 3 bases and J by 2 bases, with 16 bases between the two germline ends. Germline V lookup: CDR1 SGDLS, CDR2 YYNGEE.

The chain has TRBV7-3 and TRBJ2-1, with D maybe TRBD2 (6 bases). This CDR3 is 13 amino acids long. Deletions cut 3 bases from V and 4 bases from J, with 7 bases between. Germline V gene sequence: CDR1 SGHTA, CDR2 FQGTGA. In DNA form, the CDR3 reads TGTGCCAGCAGCTTCGGGACTTACAATGAGCAGTTCTTC. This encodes CASSFGTYNEQFF.

The CDR3 DNA sequence: TGTGCCAGCAGCTGGGGTACGGGGGGATCCTACGAGCAGTACTTC. As protein: CASSWGTGGSYEQYF. The chain is built from TRBV11-1 and TRBJ2-7; 7 nucleotides line up with TRBD2. The CDR3 is made up of 15 amino acids. V lost 4 bases and J lost 1; bases outside the gene matches: 7. Germline CDR1 and CDR2: SGHAT and FQDESV (reference sequence).

CDR3 loop: CASSQTGLNGYTF. CDR3 nucleotide sequence: TGTGCCAGCAGCCAGACAGGGTTGAATGGCTACACCTTC. This rearrangement joins TRBV9 to TRBJ1-2; TRBD1 agrees at 7 bases. J was trimmed by 6 bases and V by 4 bases; bases with no gene match: 6. CDR3 size: 13 residues. The germline CDR1 and CDR2 sequences are SGDLS and YYNGEE.

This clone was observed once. The CDR3 sequence is CASSADRGRNTQYF. CDR3 nucleotide sequence: TGTGCCAGCAGTGCGGACAGGGGGCGGAATACGCAGTATTTT. This chain connects TRBV6-5 to TRBJ2-3, with 11 bases matching TRBD1. CDR3 length: 14 residues. Germline CDR1 MNHEY, CDR2 SVGAGI. Unmatched junction bases numbered 5, after V lost 5 bases and J lost 7 bases.

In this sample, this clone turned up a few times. The CDR3 nucleotides are TGTGCCAGCAGCGTACAGGGCCATGAGCAGTTCTTC. Translation gives CASSVQGHEQFF. The rearrangement joins TRBV9 to TRBJ2-1; TRBD1 might be the D (5 bases). Germline CDR1 and CDR2: SGDLS and YYNGEE. This CDR3 contains 12 residues. Trimming left V 1 base short and J 8 bases short, with 7 bases between. Looking up the rest from reference TRBV9 and TRBJ2-1 gives the full variable domain: DSGVTQTPKHLITATGQRVTLRCSPRSGDLSVYWYQQSLDQGLQFLIQYYNGEERAKGNILERFSAQQFPDLHSELNLSSLELGDSALYFCASSVQGHEQFFGPGTRLTVL.

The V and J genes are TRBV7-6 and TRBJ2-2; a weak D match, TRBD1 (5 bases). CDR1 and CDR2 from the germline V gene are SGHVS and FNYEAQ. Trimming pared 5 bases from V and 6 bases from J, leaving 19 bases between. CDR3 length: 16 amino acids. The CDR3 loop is CASSPQGSGYAGELFF. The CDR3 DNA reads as TGTGCCAGCAGCCCGCAGGGATCAGGGTACGCCGGGGAGCTGTTTTTT.

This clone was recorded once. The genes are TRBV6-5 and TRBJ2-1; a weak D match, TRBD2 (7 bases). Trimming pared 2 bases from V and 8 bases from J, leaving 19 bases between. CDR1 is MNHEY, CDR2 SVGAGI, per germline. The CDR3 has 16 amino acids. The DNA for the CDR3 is TGTGCCAGCAGTTACCGGGGGGACTACCAGGGGTATGAGCAGTTCTTC. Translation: CASSYRGDYQGYEQFF.

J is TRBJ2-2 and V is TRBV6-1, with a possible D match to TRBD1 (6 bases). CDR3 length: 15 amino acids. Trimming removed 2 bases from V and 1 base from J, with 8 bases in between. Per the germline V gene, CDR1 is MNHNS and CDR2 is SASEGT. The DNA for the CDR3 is TGTGCCAGCAGTGAACTGACAGGGAACACCGGGGAGCTGTTTTTT. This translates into CASSELTGNTGELFF.

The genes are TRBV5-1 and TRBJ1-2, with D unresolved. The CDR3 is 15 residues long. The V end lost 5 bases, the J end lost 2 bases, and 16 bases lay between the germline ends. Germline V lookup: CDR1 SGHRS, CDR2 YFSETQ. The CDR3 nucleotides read TGCGCCAGCAGGCCTGGTTCGACGGGGAACTATGGCTACACCTTC. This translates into CASRPGSTGNYGYTF.

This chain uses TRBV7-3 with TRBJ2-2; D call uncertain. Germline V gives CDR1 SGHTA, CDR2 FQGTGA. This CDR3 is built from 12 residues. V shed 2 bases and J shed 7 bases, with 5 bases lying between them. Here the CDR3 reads CASSLSRGELFF. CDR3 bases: TGTGCCAGCAGCTTATCTCGCGGGGAGCTGTTTTTT. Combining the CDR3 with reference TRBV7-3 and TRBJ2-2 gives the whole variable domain GAGVSQTPSNKVTEKGKYVELRCDPISGHTALYWYRQSLGQGPEFLIYFQGTGAADDSGLPNDRFFAVRPEGSVSTLKIQRTERGDSAVYLCASSLSRGELFFGEGSRLTVL.

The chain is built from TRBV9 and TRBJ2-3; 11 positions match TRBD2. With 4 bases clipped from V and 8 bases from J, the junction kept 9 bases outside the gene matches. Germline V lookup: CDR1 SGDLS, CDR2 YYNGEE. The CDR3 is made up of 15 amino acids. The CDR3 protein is CASSRGTSGGGTQYF. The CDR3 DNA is TGTGCCAGCAGCCGCGGGACTAGCGGTGGGGGTACGCAGTATTTT.

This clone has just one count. The CDR3 sequence: CASSPQTGSRRAFF. In nucleotides, the CDR3 is TGTGCCAGCAGCCCTCAAACAGGTTCCCGCCGGGCTTTCTTT. The rearrangement links TRBV28 to TRBJ1-1; D may be TRBD1 (5 bases). The V gene's germline CDR1 is MDHEN and CDR2 SYDVKM. The ends were cut back, 6 bases at V and 11 bases at J, with 22 bases in the middle. There are 14 residues in the CDR3.

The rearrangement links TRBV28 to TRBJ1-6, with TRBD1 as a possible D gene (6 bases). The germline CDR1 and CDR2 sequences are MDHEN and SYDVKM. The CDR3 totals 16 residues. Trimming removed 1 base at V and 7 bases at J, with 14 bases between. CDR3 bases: TGTGCCAGCAGTTTATTACCGACAGGCTTGAATTCACCCCTCCACTTT. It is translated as CASSLLPTGLNSPLHF. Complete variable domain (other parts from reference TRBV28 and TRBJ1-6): DVKVTQSSRYLVKRTGEKVFLECVQDMDHENMFWYRQDPGLGLRLIYFSYDVKMKEKGDIPEGYSVSREKKERFSLILESASTNQTSMYLCASSLLPTGLNSPLHFGNGTRLTVT.